The 26 T cell receptor beta chains in this list originate from one sample, sequenced in a study of cytomegalovirus exposure and HLA in healthy donors. The primer mix had 60 Vbeta and 13 Jbeta primers. The protocol was immunoSEQ multiplex PCR, while the TCRdb copy is restricted to in-frame clones and leaves out a portion. Of around 230,000 clones in the sample, more than 75% were seen once. Sequenced input: PBMCs. The receptors derive from a girl aged 2-10 years in good health and CMV-seronegative.

The chain carries TRBV6-6 and TRBJ2-7; 7 positions agree with TRBD2. The germline CDR1 and CDR2 sequences are MNHNY and SVGAGI (reference sequence). V shed 0 bases and J 5 bases; nucleotides not matched to a gene: 7. The CDR3 runs 15 residues. CDR3 in amino acids: CASSYSGGVRDEQYF. The CDR3 DNA reads as TGTGCCAGCAGTTACTCGGGAGGGGTACGAGACGAGCAGTACTTC.

This chain links TRBV6-5 with TRBJ1-4; D gene uncertain. Germline V gene lookup returns CDR1 MNHEY and CDR2 SVGAGI. V lost 2 bases and J lost 0, with 4 bases in between. The CDR3 sequence is 14 residues long. This chain's CDR3 is CASSYGPTNEKLFF. The CDR3 region has the DNA TGTGCCAGCAGTTACGGGCCAACTAATGAAAAACTGTTTTTT.

This clone was seen more than once but under ten times. The V call is TRBV19, the J call TRBJ1-1, with D possibly being TRBD1 (6 bases). CDR3 length equals 13 residues. Trimming shortened V by 2 bases and J by 5 bases, and 9 bases separated the two germline ends. Germline assignment: CDR1 LNHDA and CDR2 SQIVND (reference sequence). CDR3 loop: CASSIRTETEAFF. The DNA for the CDR3 is TGTGCCAGTAGTATAAGGACAGAGACTGAAGCTTTCTTT.

The chain couples TRBV2 to TRBJ2-3, with a weak D call TRBD1 (5 bases). The CDR3 spans 14 residues. Germline CDR1 is SNHLY and CDR2 is FYNNEI. V was trimmed by 5 bases and J by 1 base, leaving 10 bases between them. The CDR3 coding sequence is TGTGCCAGCAGTCCCAACAGGCGCACAGATACGCAGTATTTT. Translation: CASSPNRRTDTQYF.

The chain combines TRBV19 with TRBJ2-7, with 8 bases aligning to TRBD1. The junction had 6 bases not matched to a gene; V was cut back by 2 bases and J by 6 bases. Germline CDR1 reads LNHDA; CDR2 reads SQIVND (reference sequence). CDR3 length: 14 amino acids. The DNA for the CDR3 is TGTGCCAGTAGTATACCGGGACAGGTCTCCGAGCAGTACTTC. The encoded protein is CASSIPGQVSEQYF.

The table lists this clone with a count of one. CDR3 sequence: CASSTGTVDTYEQYF. In nucleotides, the CDR3 is TGTGCCAGCAGCACAGGGACAGTGGATACCTACGAGCAGTACTTC. The gene calls are TRBV11-3 and TRBJ2-7; 7 bases fit TRBD1. CDR3 length: 15 residues. Germline lookup yields CDR1 SGHNT and CDR2 YENEEA. V trimming: 5 bases; J trimming: 2 bases; junction bases outside the gene matches: 9. Full variable domain (outside the CDR3, taken from reference TRBV11-3 and TRBJ2-7): EAGVVQSPRYKIIEKKQPVAFWCNPISGHNTLYWYLQNLGQGPELLIRYENEEAVDDSQLPKDRFSAERLKGVDSTLKIQPAELGDSAVYLCASSTGTVDTYEQYFGPGTRLTVT.

The V and J genes are TRBV15 and TRBJ1-5, with D unclear. Trimming removed 0 bases from V and 8 bases from J, with 14 bases in between. There are 15 residues in the CDR3. The germline V gene has CDR1 LNHNV and CDR2 YYDKDF (reference sequence). The CDR3 loop is CATSRDRESGEPQHF. The CDR3 DNA reads as TGTGCCACCAGCAGAGATAGGGAATCCGGGGAGCCCCAGCATTTT.

This rearrangement joins TRBV30 to TRBJ2-1, with TRBD2 identical over 7 bases. Trimming cost V 5 bases and J 5 bases; bases outside gene matches: 3. The CDR3 is 12 residues long. The germline gives CDR1 GTSNPN, CDR2 SVGIG (reference sequence). In DNA, the CDR3 is TGTGCCTGGGGACTAGTGCACAATGAGCAGTTCTTC. Protein sequence: CAWGLVHNEQFF.

The chain combines TRBV11-3 with TRBJ1-2; D is unresolved. Germline V lookup: CDR1 SGHNT, CDR2 YENEEA. The CDR3 sequence is 17 residues long. Trimming left V 2 bases short and J 3 bases short, with 19 bases between. The CDR3 loop is CASSLMPRPPKYYGYTF. The CDR3 nucleotides read TGTGCCAGCAGCTTAATGCCTAGGCCCCCAAAGTACTATGGCTACACCTTC.

V is TRBV11-2 and J is TRBJ1-4; the D gene is possibly TRBD1 (6 bases). Trimming left V 4 bases short and J 4 bases short, with 10 bases between. The CDR3 runs 14 residues. Germline lookup yields CDR1 SGHAT and CDR2 FQNNGV. CDR3 sequence: CASSSQGFNEKLFF. For the CDR3, the DNA is TGTGCCAGCAGCTCCCAGGGGTTTAATGAAAAACTGTTTTTT.

The V call is TRBV11-2, the J call TRBJ2-2; possible D gene TRBD1, 5 bases. The CDR3 sequence is 15 residues long. Trimming took off 3 bases at V and 2 bases at J, with 10 bases between the two ends. CDR1 and CDR2 (germline): SGHAT, FQNNGV. The CDR3 sequence is CASSLRTSNTGELFF. CDR3 bases: TGTGCCAGCAGCTTGAGGACAAGTAACACCGGGGAGCTGTTTTTT.

The V gene is TRBV2, the J gene TRBJ2-1; TRBD2 matches 10 bases. CDR3 length equals 17 residues. V was clipped by 3 bases and J by 4 bases; unmatched bases: 9. Per germline, CDR1 SNHLY and CDR2 FYNNEI. The CDR3 sequence: CASSDEAGGLAYNEQFF. DNA of the CDR3: TGTGCCAGCAGTGATGAAGCGGGGGGGCTAGCGTACAATGAGCAGTTCTTC.

Only one count was recorded for this clone. The chain joins TRBV9 to TRBJ2-5, with 9 bases that match TRBD2. The germline gives CDR1 SGDLS, CDR2 YYNGEE. The CDR3 is 16 amino acids. V was clipped by 0 bases and J by 2 bases; unmatched bases: 5. The CDR3 sequence: CASSVVGLAPQETQYF. The DNA of the CDR3 is TGTGCCAGCAGCGTAGTTGGACTAGCGCCACAAGAGACCCAGTACTTC. Together with reference TRBV9 and TRBJ2-5, the CDR3 gives the full variable domain: DSGVTQTPKHLITATGQRVTLRCSPRSGDLSVYWYQQSLDQGLQFLIQYYNGEERAKGNILERFSAQQFPDLHSELNLSSLELGDSALYFCASSVVGLAPQETQYFGPGTRLLVL.

This clone was seen a few times. This rearrangement joins TRBV6-1 to TRBJ2-7; D remains ambiguous. V was clipped by 8 bases and J by 3 bases, with 20 bases between them. CDR1 and CDR2 from the germline V gene are MNHNS and SASEGT. This CDR3 spans 15 amino acids. The CDR3 loop reads CASHPDIAGFYEQYF. The CDR3 coding sequence is TGTGCCAGCCATCCAGACATCGCTGGTTTCTACGAGCAGTACTTC.

The DNA for the CDR3 is TGTGCCAGCAGTGTCGCGTGGAGCTCTGGAAACACCATATATTTT. It specifies CASSVAWSSGNTIYF. The chain joins TRBV2 to TRBJ1-3; D ambiguous. The CDR3 is 15 residues long. V shed 4 bases and J shed 0 bases, with 10 bases lying between them. Germline-derived CDR1 and CDR2 are SNHLY and FYNNEI.

V usage is TRBV29-1 and J usage is TRBJ2-1, with 9 bases fitting TRBD1. The germline gives CDR1 SQVTM, CDR2 ANQGSEA. V was pared by 0 bases and J by 11 bases, with 11 bases of the junction left unmatched. The CDR3 has 15 residues. The CDR3 loop is CSVEERVVGQGKQFF. DNA for the CDR3: TGCAGCGTTGAAGAAAGGGTAGTGGGACAGGGTAAGCAGTTCTTC.

V and J are TRBV6-6 and TRBJ2-3, with D tentatively TRBD2 (6 bases). Germline values: CDR1 MNHNY, CDR2 SVGAGI (reference sequence). The CDR3 covers 16 residues. Between the trimmed V and J ends, which lost 0 bases and 5 bases, there was a span of 15 bases. DNA for the CDR3: TGTGCCAGCAGTTACTCGACGGGTGGAGCGGGAGATACGCAGTATTTT. Translated, it gives CASSYSTGGAGDTQYF.

CDR3 residues: CASSFTQDQRGGSYNEQFF. Written as DNA, the CDR3 is TGTGCCAGCAGCTTCACTCAAGACCAGCGGGGGGGCTCCTACAATGAGCAGTTCTTC. The rearrangement links TRBV7-6 to TRBJ2-1; 10 bases are a match to TRBD2. CDR3 length: 19 amino acids. Germline V lookup: CDR1 SGHVS, CDR2 FNYEAQ. V shed 3 bases and J 0 bases; nucleotides not matched to a gene: 11.

J is TRBJ2-5 and V is TRBV6-5; no clear D gene. Germline loops: CDR1 MNHEY, CDR2 SVGAGI. With 10 bases removed from V and 5 bases from J, the gap between germline ends came to 20 bases. The CDR3 contains 14 residues. The CDR3 DNA follows: TGTGCCAAACCCGGAGAAAAGCTAAGGGAGACCCAGTACTTC. Its translation is CAKPGEKLRETQYF.

The chain has TRBV15 and TRBJ2-7; D uncertain. V was shortened by 5 bases and J by 2 bases, with 13 bases between the two germline ends. Germline V gives CDR1 LNHNV, CDR2 YYDKDF (reference sequence). The CDR3 is made up of 14 amino acids. As DNA, the CDR3 is TGTGCCACCAGCGTTCGTAATCCCCCCTACGAGCAGTACTTC. The encoded protein is CATSVRNPPYEQYF.

This clone was observed a single time. The rearrangement links TRBV5-1 to TRBJ1-3; D might be TRBD1 (6 bases). The CDR3 sequence is 16 residues long. Germline-derived CDR1 and CDR2 are SGHRS and YFSETQ. Trimming took 2 bases from V and 0 from J, leaving 12 bases between them. The CDR3 nucleotides read TGCGCCAGCAGCTTACAGGGACCAAACTCTGGAAACACCATATATTTT. This encodes CASSLQGPNSGNTIYF.

This clone was found a few times. J is TRBJ1-1 and V is TRBV6-6; D is uncertain. Germline lookup yields CDR1 MNHNY and CDR2 SVGAGI (reference sequence). The CDR3 consists of 12 residues. The V end lost 6 bases, the J end lost 1 base, and 6 bases lay between the germline ends. DNA of the CDR3: TGTGCCAGCAGGGGAGCGAACACTGAAGCTTTCTTT. It encodes CASRGANTEAFF.

This rearrangement joins TRBV28 to TRBJ1-1; tentative D call: TRBD1 (6 bases). Between the trimmed V and J ends, which lost 7 bases and 1 base, there was a span of 10 bases. Germline V gene sequence: CDR1 MDHEN, CDR2 SYDVKM. The CDR3 totals 13 residues. The CDR3: CASTTGPNTEAFF. The CDR3 DNA sequence: TGTGCCAGCACTACAGGGCCGAACACTGAAGCTTTCTTT.

The chain recombines TRBV5-1 with TRBJ1-1; 7 bases match TRBD1. This CDR3 spans 14 amino acids. J gave up 9 bases and V 4 bases, and 12 bases lay outside the gene matches. The V gene's germline CDR1 is SGHRS and CDR2 YFSETQ. The CDR3 DNA reads TGCGCCAGCAGCCCCAAGGGGGCAGATCGGAAAGCTTTCTTT. Protein: CASSPKGADRKAFF.

This clone has a handful of counts. The rearrangement joins TRBV6-5 to TRBJ1-1; a weak D match, TRBD1 (6 bases). V was cut by 5 bases and J by 4 bases, with 17 bases left in between. This CDR3 has 15 residues. Germline V CDR1 and CDR2: MNHEY, SVGAGI. CDR3: CASSPGHGRTTEAFF. The CDR3, as DNA: TGTGCCAGCAGTCCGGGACACGGGAGGACCACTGAAGCTTTCTTT.

The V and J genes are TRBV4-2 and TRBJ2-2; 12 bases are shared with TRBD2. The CDR3 runs to 17 residues. Trimming at V came to 1 base and at J to 1 base, leaving 1 base not matched to a gene. CDR1 is LGHNA and CDR2 is YNFKEQ in the germline V gene. The CDR3 loop reads CASSQGLAGENTGELFF. The CDR3 nucleotides are TGTGCCAGCAGCCAAGGACTAGCGGGGGAGAACACCGGGGAGCTGTTTTTT.